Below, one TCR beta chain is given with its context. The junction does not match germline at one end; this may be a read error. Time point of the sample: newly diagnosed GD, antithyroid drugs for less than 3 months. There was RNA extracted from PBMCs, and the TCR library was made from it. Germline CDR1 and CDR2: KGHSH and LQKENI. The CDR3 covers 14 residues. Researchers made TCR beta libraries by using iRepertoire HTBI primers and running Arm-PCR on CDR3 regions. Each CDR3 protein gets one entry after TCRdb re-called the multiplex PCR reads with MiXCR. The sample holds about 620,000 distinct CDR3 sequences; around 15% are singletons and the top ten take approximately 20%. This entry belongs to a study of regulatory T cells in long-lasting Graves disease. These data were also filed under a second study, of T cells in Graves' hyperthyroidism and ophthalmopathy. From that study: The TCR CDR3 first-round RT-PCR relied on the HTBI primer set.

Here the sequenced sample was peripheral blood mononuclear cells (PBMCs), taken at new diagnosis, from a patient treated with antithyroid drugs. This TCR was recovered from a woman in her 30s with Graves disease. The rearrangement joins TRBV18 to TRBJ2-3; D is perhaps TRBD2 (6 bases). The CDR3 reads CASSSQTSGDTQCF. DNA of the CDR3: TGTGCCAGCTCATCGCAGACTAGTGGAGATACGCAGTGTTTT.